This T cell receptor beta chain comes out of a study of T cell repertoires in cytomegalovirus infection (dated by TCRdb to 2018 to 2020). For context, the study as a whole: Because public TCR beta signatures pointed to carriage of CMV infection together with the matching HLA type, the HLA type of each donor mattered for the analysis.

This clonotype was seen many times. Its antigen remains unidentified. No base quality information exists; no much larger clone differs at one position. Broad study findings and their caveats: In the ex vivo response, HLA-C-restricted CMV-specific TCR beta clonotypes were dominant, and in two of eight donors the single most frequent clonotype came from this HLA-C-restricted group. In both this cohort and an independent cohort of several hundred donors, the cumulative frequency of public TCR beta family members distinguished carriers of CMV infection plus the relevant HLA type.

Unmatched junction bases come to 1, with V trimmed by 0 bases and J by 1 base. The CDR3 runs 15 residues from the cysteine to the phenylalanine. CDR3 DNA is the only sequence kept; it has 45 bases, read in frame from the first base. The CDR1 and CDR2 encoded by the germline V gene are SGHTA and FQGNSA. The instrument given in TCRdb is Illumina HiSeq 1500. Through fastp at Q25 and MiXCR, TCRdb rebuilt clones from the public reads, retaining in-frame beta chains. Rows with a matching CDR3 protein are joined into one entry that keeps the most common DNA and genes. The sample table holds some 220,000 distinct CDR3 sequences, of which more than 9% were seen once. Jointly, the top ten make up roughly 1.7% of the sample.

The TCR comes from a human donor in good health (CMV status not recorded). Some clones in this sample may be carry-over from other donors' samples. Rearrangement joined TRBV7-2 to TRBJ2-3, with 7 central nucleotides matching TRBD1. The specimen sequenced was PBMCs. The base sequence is TGTGCCAGCAGCTTAGCTGGGACAGGCACAGATACGCAGTATTTT. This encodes CASSLAGTGTDTQYF.